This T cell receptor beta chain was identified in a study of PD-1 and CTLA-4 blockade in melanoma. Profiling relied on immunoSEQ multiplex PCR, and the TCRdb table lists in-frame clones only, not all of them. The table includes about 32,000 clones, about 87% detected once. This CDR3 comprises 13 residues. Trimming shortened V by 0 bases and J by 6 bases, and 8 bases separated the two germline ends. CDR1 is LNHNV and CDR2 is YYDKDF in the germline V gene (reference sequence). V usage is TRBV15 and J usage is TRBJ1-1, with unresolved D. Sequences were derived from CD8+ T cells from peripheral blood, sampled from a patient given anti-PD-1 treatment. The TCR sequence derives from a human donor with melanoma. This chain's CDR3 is CATSRDHEAEAFF. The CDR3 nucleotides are TGTGCCACCAGCAGAGATCACGAGGCTGAAGCTTTCTTT.